This entry lists 12 T cell receptor beta chains sequenced from one sample in a study of control samples from healthy donors and cancer patients. The method was immunoSEQ multiplex PCR; TCRdb's version includes in-frame clones alone and lacks a portion of them. This sample carries 170,000 or so clones, about 93% of them seen once, and the ten largest clones take about 1.5%. The sample taken for sequencing was blood. These receptors were obtained from a man aged 18 to 30 in good health.

The genes are TRBV2 and TRBJ2-3; D perhaps matches TRBD2 (6 bases). The CDR3 is made up of 14 amino acids. The V end was cut by 3 bases, the J end by 5 bases, with 12 bases between. The germline V gene has CDR1 SNHLY and CDR2 FYNNEI. CDR3 in DNA: TGTGCCAGCAGTGAGGGGACTCCCCTAGATACGCAGTATTTT. It specifies CASSEGTPLDTQYF. Full variable domain (remainder filled in from reference TRBV2 and TRBJ2-3): EPEVTQTPSHQVTQMGQEVILRCVPISNHLYFYWYRQILGQKVEFLVSFYNNEISEKSEIFDDQFSVERPDGSNFTLKIRSTKLEDSAMYFCASSEGTPLDTQYFGPGTRLTVL.

The gene calls are TRBV28 and TRBJ1-3, with D possibly TRBD1 on 6 matching bases. The CDR3 covers 15 residues. Germline V gene data show CDR1 as MDHEN and CDR2 as SYDVKM. The ends were cut back, 8 bases at V and 0 bases at J, with 14 bases in the middle. The DNA for the CDR3 is TGTGCCAGCGCGGACAGTCGGGCCTCTGGAAACACCATATATTTT. Translation: CASADSRASGNTIYF.

V is TRBV7-8 and J is TRBJ1-3, with D hard to call. This CDR3 region has 14 residues. V was trimmed by 3 bases and J by 0 bases, leaving 6 bases between them. The germline V gene has CDR1 SGHVS and CDR2 FQNEAQ. The CDR3 region has the DNA TGTGCCAGCAGCTTCCGGAGCTCTGGAAACACCATATATTTT. This gives the protein CASSFRSSGNTIYF.

The chain uses TRBV15 and TRBJ1-2, with D maybe TRBD1 (5 bases). Germline CDR1 and CDR2: LNHNV and YYDKDF (reference sequence). V shed 7 bases and J shed 0 bases, with 12 bases lying between them. The CDR3 contains 14 residues. The CDR3 spells CATTPGRANYGYTF. DNA of the CDR3: TGTGCCACCACCCCAGGGAGAGCTAACTATGGCTACACCTTC.

V and J are TRBV11-2 and TRBJ2-3; 9 bases match TRBD1. With V trimmed by 1 base and J by 1 base, 3 bases remained unmatched. Germline CDR1 is SGHAT and CDR2 is FQNNGV. This CDR3 region has 16 residues. The CDR3 region is CASSLVGDRGTDTQYF. The CDR3, as DNA: TGTGCCAGCAGCTTAGTGGGGGACAGGGGCACAGATACGCAGTATTTT.

The genes are TRBV29-1 and TRBJ1-1, with 10 bases lining up with TRBD1. The V gene's germline CDR1 is SQVTM and CDR2 ANQGSEA. Unmatched junction bases numbered 5, after V lost 4 bases and J lost 3 bases. The CDR3 contains 14 residues. The DNA of the CDR3 is TGCAGCGTTGGGACAGGGGGGGCGGACACTGAAGCTTTCTTT. Amino acid sequence: CSVGTGGADTEAFF.

The chain joins TRBV5-1 to TRBJ2-1; 14 bases line up with TRBD2. The germline CDR1 and CDR2 sequences are SGHRS and YFSETQ. The V and J ends lost 3 bases and 0 bases, in that order; junction bases with no gene match: 5. This CDR3 comprises 18 residues. In DNA, the CDR3 is TGCGCCAGCAGCTCGAAGACTAGCGGGGGGGTCTCCTACAATGAGCAGTTCTTC. Amino acids: CASSSKTSGGVSYNEQFF.

J is TRBJ2-3 and V is TRBV30; TRBD2 aligns across 10 bases. Germline values: CDR1 GTSNPN, CDR2 SVGIG (reference sequence). Trimming removed 2 bases from V and 2 bases from J; junction bases left unmatched: 7. CDR3 length: 16 amino acids. The CDR3 protein is CAWSPLSGGATDTQYF. In DNA, the CDR3 is TGTGCCTGGAGTCCCCTGAGCGGGGGGGCCACAGATACGCAGTATTTT. Combining the CDR3 with reference TRBV30 and TRBJ2-3 gives the whole variable domain SQTIHQWPATLVQPVGSPLSLECTVEGTSNPNLYWYRQAAGRGLQLLFYSVGIGQISSEVPQNLSASRPQDRQFILSSKKLLLSDSGFYLCAWSPLSGGATDTQYFGPGTRLTVL.

This chain joins TRBV4-1 and TRBJ1-1, with D possibly TRBD1 on 6 matching bases. This CDR3 is 13 amino acids long. The V gene lost 1 base and the J gene lost 4 bases, with 7 bases spanning the gap. CDR1 and CDR2 from the germline V gene are MGHRA and YSYEKL. The CDR3 bases are TGCGCCAGCAGCCAAGTCAGGGGCACTGAAGCTTTCTTT. Its protein is CASSQVRGTEAFF.

The chain has TRBV28 and TRBJ1-2, with a possible D match to TRBD1 (5 bases). Germline CDR1 MDHEN, CDR2 SYDVKM. Trimming removed 3 bases from V and 2 bases from J, with 13 bases in between. The CDR3 is made up of 15 amino acids. The CDR3 bases are TGTGCCAGCAGTTTTCCGACAGAGGGAAACTATGGCTACACCTTC. Protein product: CASSFPTEGNYGYTF.

This chain uses TRBV14 with TRBJ2-1, with 10 bases matching TRBD1. CDR1 and CDR2 from the germline V gene are SGHDN and FVKESK. The J segment lost 4 bases and the V segment lost 4 bases, leaving 4 bases of the junction unmatched. This CDR3 spans 15 amino acids. CDR3 loop: CASSRQGASYNEQFF. CDR3 in DNA: TGTGCCAGCAGCCGACAGGGGGCCTCGTACAATGAGCAGTTCTTC.

J is TRBJ1-3 and V is TRBV7-9, with 7 bases that match TRBD1. The CDR3 has 15 amino acids. CDR1 SEHNR and CDR2 FQNEAQ come from the germline V gene (reference sequence). V lost 4 bases, J lost 2 bases, and 5 bases stayed unmatched. The CDR3 sequence: CASSSSGTAGNTIYF. As DNA, the CDR3 is TGTGCCAGCAGCTCGTCCGGGACAGCTGGAAACACCATATATTTT. Full variable domain (outside the CDR3, taken from reference TRBV7-9 and TRBJ1-3): DTGVSQNPRHKITKRGQNVTFRCDPISEHNRLYWYRQTLGQGPEFLTYFQNEAQLEKSRLLSDRFSAERPKGSFSTLEIQRTEQGDSAMYLCASSSSGTAGNTIYFGEGSWLTVV.